This T cell receptor (beta chain) was recorded in a study of spatial heterogeneity in lung cancer. Overall study results and limits: Tumors with more nonsynonymous mutations had more expanded intratumoral alpha and beta TCRs.

This clonotype was seen only a few times. Its antigen remains unidentified. This beta chain is off target for a library built for alpha chains, so its abundance means little. The presence of a unique molecular identifier marked each TCR cDNA molecule. TCRdb itself ran the 5' RACE reads through MiXCR, one entry per CDR3 protein. The table records about 8,100 distinct CDR3 sequences, 12% of them present only once. The CDR3 totals 15 residues. V was cut by 7 bases and J by 3 bases, with 17 bases left in between. The time point was: sample taken at primary tumor resection. The sequencing here drew on lung tumor tissue, taken at surgery. The V gene is TRBV12-3 or TRBV12-4, the J gene TRBJ2-3; D possibly corresponds to TRBD2 (6 bases). This TCR came from a male donor with early-stage non-small cell lung cancer. CDR3 sequence reads: CASTTEVLATDTQYF. The CDR3 DNA reads as TGTGCCAGCACCACGGAGGTGCTAGCGACAGATACGCAGTATTTT.